This T cell receptor beta chain was sequenced in a study of beta chain features in type 1 diabetes. The V gene's germline CDR1 is WNHNN and CDR2 SYGVQD (reference sequence). The CDR3 has 15 amino acids. The junction had 6 bases not matched to a gene; V was cut back by 7 bases and J by 4 bases. Findings and caveats of the study: TCRB CDR3s from Type 1 diabetes patients were moderately but significantly shorter in all four CD4+ subsets.

The whole isolated RNA underwent reverse transcription, so sequencing captured expressed TCRB transcripts. Profiling relied on immunoSEQ multiplex PCR, and the TCRdb table lists in-frame clones only, not all of them. Seen here are fewer than 30,000 clones, around 54% observed once, and the top ten hold roughly 1.5%. This clone occurred a few times. The antigen is not known. The clonotype originates from a woman between 18 and 30 years old with type 1 diabetes. The chain couples TRBV10-1 to TRBJ2-3, with 12 bases lining up with TRBD1. Sequencing was done on a sample of Tregs from blood. CDR3 protein: CASTPGQGASDTQYF. The CDR3 region has the DNA TGCGCCAGCACCCCGGGACAGGGGGCGTCAGATACGCAGTATTTT.